A single sample is the source of the 9 T cell receptor beta chains below, sequenced in a study of Ad26.COV2.S vaccination and SARS-CoV-2 variants. The data were produced by immunoSEQ multiplex PCR, yet TCRdb's version contains in-frame clones alone and is incomplete. Here the sample spans 440,000 or so clones, about 90% being singletons. The treatment was: about 20 received Ad26.COV2.S at low or high dose, single or two shots; about 5 received placebo; per-sample allocation not given. Repertoires come from day 63 after the first vaccine or placebo injection. Here the sequenced sample was peripheral blood, taken in a trial of Ad26.COV2.S vaccine versus placebo. The receptor set was obtained from a person aged 18-60 years who received the Ad26.COV2.S COVID-19 vaccine or a placebo.

J is TRBJ1-2 and V is TRBV19; D gene ambiguous. This CDR3 has 13 residues. Trimming left V 6 bases short and J 4 bases short, with 12 bases between. Germline V gives CDR1 LNHDA, CDR2 SQIVND (reference sequence). Here the CDR3 DNA reads TGTGCCAGTAGACCAACTGACGGCTATGGCTACACCTTC. This encodes CASRPTDGYGYTF.

This chain uses TRBV5-4 with TRBJ1-1, with D perhaps TRBD1 (5 bases). Looked up from germline, CDR1 is SGHNT and CDR2 is YYREEE (reference sequence). This CDR3 comprises 14 residues. V lost 0 bases and J lost 7, with 13 bases in between. CDR3 nucleotide sequence: TGTGCCAGCAGCTTGGGTGCGGGACGGGGTGAAGCTTTCTTT. Encoded protein: CASSLGAGRGEAFF.

The chain employs TRBV11-2 and TRBJ2-1, with D perhaps matching TRBD1 or TRBD2 (7 bases each). V lost 5 bases to trimming and J lost 4 bases, with 18 bases between them. The CDR3 contains 16 residues. Germline V CDR1 and CDR2: SGHAT, FQNNGV. The CDR3 loop reads CASSDQGGQKYNEQFF. The CDR3 DNA reads as TGTGCCAGCAGCGACCAGGGGGGGCAGAAGTACAATGAGCAGTTCTTC.

The chain is built from TRBV11-2 and TRBJ2-2, with 8 bases fitting TRBD1. This CDR3 comprises 16 residues. Germline values: CDR1 SGHAT, CDR2 FQNNGV. V gave up 2 bases and J gave up 0 bases; unmatched junction bases: 2. The DNA of the CDR3 is TGTGCCAGCAGCTTACGGGGACAGGCGAACACCGGGGAGCTGTTTTTT. Its protein product is CASSLRGQANTGELFF.

V usage is TRBV4-3 and J usage is TRBJ1-5; D possibly corresponds to TRBD1 (6 bases). This CDR3 has 13 amino acids. The V gene's germline CDR1 is LGHNA and CDR2 YSLEER. The V end was cut by 11 bases, the J end by 6 bases, with 17 bases between. The CDR3 DNA reads as TGCGCCTCGGGTGGGGGGGCAGGTCAGCCCCAGCATTTT. Translated: CASGGGAGQPQHF.

This chain connects TRBV5-8 to TRBJ2-1; 9 bases match TRBD2. Germline assignment: CDR1 SGHTS and CDR2 YDEGEE. This CDR3 spans 18 amino acids. With 0 bases clipped from V and 4 bases from J, the junction kept 11 bases outside the gene matches. CDR3 sequence reads: CASSLVLVAGEKYNEQFF. The CDR3 nucleotides are TGTGCCAGCAGCTTGGTTTTGGTAGCGGGGGAAAAGTACAATGAGCAGTTCTTC.

CDR3 DNA sequence: TGTGCCAGCAGCTTGACAGGACGAGTAAACACTGAAGCTTTCTTT. It yields the protein CASSLTGRVNTEAFF. The J gene is TRBJ1-1, the V gene TRBV7-9, with a weak D call TRBD1 (6 bases). V lost 3 bases, J lost 2 bases, and 13 bases lay in between. The CDR3 length is 15 residues. Germline loops: CDR1 SEHNR, CDR2 FQNEAQ (reference sequence).

This clone was counted a single time. The CDR3: CASSLAVGIDPSGYTF. In DNA, the CDR3 is TGTGCCAGCAGCTTAGCAGTTGGGATTGACCCCAGTGGCTACACCTTC. The chain uses TRBV7-9 and TRBJ1-2; D unclear. This CDR3 contains 16 residues. The V gene's germline CDR1 is SEHNR and CDR2 FQNEAQ (reference sequence). V was shortened by 0 bases and J by 7 bases, with 18 bases between the two germline ends.

J is TRBJ2-1 and V is TRBV7-2, with TRBD2 as a possible D gene (5 bases). V was clipped by 0 bases and J by 0 bases, with 9 bases between them. The CDR3 loop spans 16 amino acids. Looked up from germline, CDR1 is SGHTA and CDR2 is FQGNSA. The CDR3 loop is CASSLATGSSYNEQFF. The CDR3 DNA is TGTGCCAGCAGCTTAGCGACGGGGAGCTCCTACAATGAGCAGTTCTTC.